This T cell receptor (beta chain) emerged from a study of T cell responses to AZD1222 COVID-19 vaccine. Findings and limits, study-wide: Just a handful of people given AZD1222 tested seropositive at baseline. Vaccine-related CD4 TCRs covered spike, predominating at 160-218 and 743-854. Receipt of two AZD1222 doses was followed by a rise in Spike-specific TCR breadth and depth.

Turning to this clone: The target antigen is unknown.

Using immunoSEQ multiplex PCR, the repertoire was profiled, and TCRdb retains in-frame clones only, with some absent. The sample has about 110,000 clones; 88% are singletons. This specimen was peripheral blood, taken 28 days after the second AZD1222 dose. The clonotype originates from an adult who received the AZD1222 COVID-19 vaccine.

In DNA form, the CDR3 reads TGTGCCAGCAGTTACGGGGGGGCGGGTGAAAAACTGTTTTTT. Translation gives CASSYGGAGEKLFF. The rearrangement links TRBV6-6 to TRBJ1-4; TRBD1 might be the D (6 bases). Germline V gene data show CDR1 as MNHNY and CDR2 as SVGAGI (reference sequence). Trimming left V 2 bases short and J 7 bases short, with 11 bases between. The CDR3 totals 14 residues.